Listed below are T cell receptor beta chains from one sample, sequenced in a study of graft-versus-host responses after intestinal transplantation. Some clones are missing from TCRdb's copy, which holds only in-frame ones; the method was immunoSEQ multiplex PCR. Altogether over 90,000 clones are present, around 90% being singletons, with the ten largest covering under 0.55%. For these TCRs, the target antigens are not known. Sequenced here: unstimulated CD8+ T cells sorted from spleen or lymph node cells, sampled before intestinal transplant. These receptors came from a human donor who received an intestinal transplant. Each CDR3 is given with its conserved first and last residue.

v_gene: TRBV5-1; j_gene: TRBJ2-7; CDR3aa: CASSPTSGNYEQYF
v_gene: TRBV5-4; j_gene: TRBJ2-3; CDR3aa: CASSWDRGHYTQYF
v_gene: TRBV10-2; j_gene: TRBJ2-7; CDR3aa: CASSYRETALSEQYF
v_gene: TRBV9; j_gene: TRBJ1-2; CDR3aa: CASSPGTEIYGYTF
v_gene: TRBV6-6; j_gene: TRBJ2-5; CDR3aa: CASSSLAGGSETQYF
v_gene: TRBV28; j_gene: TRBJ2-1; CDR3aa: CASSPPRASGYNEQFF
v_gene: TRBV5-1; j_gene: TRBJ1-2; CDR3aa: CASSLALETTNYGYTF
v_gene: TRBV9; j_gene: TRBJ2-3; CDR3aa: CASSAAGLLSGDTQYF
v_gene: TRBV7-7; j_gene: TRBJ2-1; CDR3aa: CASSSGLGRNEQFF
v_gene: TRBV6-6; j_gene: TRBJ2-7; CDR3aa: CASRQGTYEQYF
v_gene: TRBV4-1; j_gene: TRBJ2-7; CDR3aa: CASSQVSGPYEQYF
v_gene: TRBV10-3; j_gene: TRBJ2-3; CDR3aa: CAISHPTGGAADTQYF
v_gene: TRBV4-1; j_gene: TRBJ2-7; CDR3aa: CASSQDRVGTYEQYF
v_gene: TRBV29-1; j_gene: TRBJ2-7; CDR3aa: CSVEWGVGYEQYF
v_gene: TRBV28; j_gene: TRBJ1-4; CDR3aa: CASRGRGIEKLFF
v_gene: TRBV9; j_gene: TRBJ2-1; CDR3aa: CASSVETGLAGKEQFF
v_gene: TRBV15; j_gene: TRBJ1-1; CDR3aa: CATSRDTGINTEAFF
v_gene: TRBV4-1; j_gene: TRBJ2-7; CDR3aa: CASSPKRGQVRSYEQYF
v_gene: TRBV6-5; j_gene: TRBJ1-1; CDR3aa: CATERGTEAFF
v_gene: TRBV5-1; j_gene: TRBJ2-5; CDR3aa: CASSLGTGLETQYF
v_gene: TRBV4-3; j_gene: TRBJ2-5; CDR3aa: CASSQDGAQGRETQYF
v_gene: TRBV5-4; j_gene: TRBJ2-5; CDR3aa: CASSLLAEETQYF
v_gene: TRBV27; j_gene: TRBJ1-4; CDR3aa: CASSLLSSNHEKLFF
v_gene: TRBV4-1; j_gene: TRBJ1-1; CDR3aa: CASSSGDNTEAFF
v_gene: TRBV9; j_gene: TRBJ1-1; CDR3aa: CASSPPGDTEAFF
v_gene: TRBV28; j_gene: TRBJ2-2; CDR3aa: CASGGFTNTGELFF
v_gene: TRBV13; j_gene: TRBJ1-5; CDR3aa: CASSDSGENQPQHF
v_gene: TRBV29-1; j_gene: TRBJ1-2; CDR3aa: CSVIPEDYGYTF
v_gene: TRBV6-6; j_gene: TRBJ1-1; CDR3aa: CASRTGTEAFF
v_gene: TRBV14; j_gene: TRBJ2-7; CDR3aa: CASSLGSGGIYEQYF
v_gene: TRBV5-6; j_gene: TRBJ2-7; CDR3aa: CASSPGTGNYEQYF
v_gene: TRBV30; j_gene: TRBJ2-3; CDR3aa: CAWSVGRGTDTQYF
v_gene: TRBV5-1; j_gene: TRBJ2-7; CDR3aa: CASSYGHLKLSYEQYF
v_gene: TRBV10-2; j_gene: TRBJ1-5; CDR3aa: CASSEDRVENQPQHF
v_gene: TRBV2; j_gene: TRBJ2-5; CDR3aa: CASSESGRAIETQYF
v_gene: TRBV12-5; j_gene: TRBJ2-7; CDR3aa: CAAWTAEGDPGNEQYF
v_gene: TRBV4-1; j_gene: TRBJ2-1; CDR3aa: CASSLGLGDGLEQFF
v_gene: TRBV4-3; j_gene: TRBJ1-5; CDR3aa: CASSQEFGAANQPQHF
v_gene: TRBV7-2; j_gene: TRBJ1-5; CDR3aa: CASSLVGQGQPQHF
v_gene: TRBV18; j_gene: TRBJ2-1; CDR3aa: CASSPALASYNEQFF
v_gene: TRBV6-1; j_gene: TRBJ1-4; CDR3aa: CASSRGGDYEKLFF
v_gene: TRBV4-1; j_gene: TRBJ2-7; CDR3aa: CASSQRAGGIYEQYF
v_gene: TRBV5-8; j_gene: TRBJ2-2; CDR3aa: CASSFRDRVNTGELFF
v_gene: TRBV11-2; j_gene: TRBJ2-7; CDR3aa: CASRYTGLASHEQYF
v_gene: TRBV5-5; j_gene: TRBJ1-1; CDR3aa: CASSLGAGATEAFF
v_gene: TRBV19; j_gene: TRBJ2-5; CDR3aa: CASSIVAGPGETQYF
v_gene: TRBV6-1; j_gene: TRBJ2-7; CDR3aa: CASSGYGREQYF